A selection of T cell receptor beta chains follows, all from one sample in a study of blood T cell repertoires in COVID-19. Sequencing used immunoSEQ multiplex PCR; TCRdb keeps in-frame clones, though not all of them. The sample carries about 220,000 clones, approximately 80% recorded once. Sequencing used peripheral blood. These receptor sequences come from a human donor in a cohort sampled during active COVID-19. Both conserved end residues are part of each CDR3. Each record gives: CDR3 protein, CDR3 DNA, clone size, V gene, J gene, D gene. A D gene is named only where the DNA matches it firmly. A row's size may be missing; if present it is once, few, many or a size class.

CAARQGEDEQFF	TGTGCCGCGCGACAGGGGGAAGATGAGCAGTTCTTC	-	TRBV10-3	TRBJ2-1	TRBD1
CATSTLLGGGEYGYTF	TGTGCCACCAGCACCCTCTTAGGAGGGGGCGAATATGGCTACACCTTC	-	TRBV15	TRBJ1-2	TRBD1
CASNLRGPPGTPLHF	TGCGCCAGCAACCTCAGGGGGCCTCCCGGGACACCCCTCCACTTT	-	TRBV10-1	TRBJ1-6	TRBD1
CASSAGTGGFYGYTF	TGTGCCAGCAGCGCAGGGACAGGGGGCTTCTATGGCTACACCTTC	-	TRBV9	TRBJ1-2	TRBD1
CASSEAGGPVDTQYF	TGTGCCAGCAGTGAGGCGGGGGGGCCTGTAGATACGCAGTATTTT	-	TRBV28	TRBJ2-3	TRBD2
CAISESGDRGHEQYF	TGTGCCATCAGTGAGTCGGGGGACAGGGGCCACGAGCAGTACTTC	many	TRBV10-3	TRBJ2-7	TRBD1
CASSEAGGPYTF	TGTGCCAGCAGTGAAGCGGGGGGGCCCTACACCTTC	-	TRBV6-1	TRBJ1-2	-
CASSFTTGSDEQYF	TGTGCCAGCAGTTTCACGACAGGGTCCGACGAGCAGTACTTC	-	TRBV6-6	TRBJ2-7	TRBD1
CASSPMQASGNTIYF	TGTGCCAGCAGCCCAATGCAGGCCTCTGGAAACACCATATATTTT	-	TRBV7-2	TRBJ1-3	-
CATSPRLAGADTQYF	TGTGCCACCAGCCCGCGACTAGCGGGAGCAGATACGCAGTATTTT	-	TRBV24-1	TRBJ2-3	TRBD2
CASSLSGPSPLHF	TGTGCCAGCAGCTTATCAGGGCCTTCACCCCTCCACTTT	-	TRBV7-9	TRBJ1-6	-
CSASVQIGLYGYTF	TGCAGTGCTAGTGTACAAATTGGCCTCTATGGCTACACCTTC	-	TRBV20-1	TRBJ1-2	-
CASSSTGGEEPLHF	TGTGCCAGCTCGTCGACAGGGGGCGAGGAACCCCTCCACTTT	-	TRBV18	TRBJ1-6	TRBD1
CASSAGIQGGRNEKLFF	TGTGCCAGCAGCGCGGGAATCCAGGGGGGCCGTAATGAAAAACTGTTTTTT	few	TRBV9	TRBJ1-4	TRBD1
CASWGATNEKLFF	TGTGCCAGCTGGGGGGCAACTAATGAAAAACTGTTTTTT	once	TRBV28	TRBJ1-4	-
CASSDRGAYNSPLHF	TGTGCCAGCAGTGACAGGGGTGCCTATAATTCACCCCTCCACTTT	-	TRBV25-1	TRBJ1-6	-
CASSISGATYEQYF	TGTGCCAGTAGTATTAGCGGTGCTACCTACGAGCAGTACTTC	-	TRBV19	TRBJ2-7	-
CASSFDRGPIEAFF	TGTGCCAGCAGTTTTGACAGGGGGCCAATTGAAGCTTTCTTT	-	TRBV2	TRBJ1-1	TRBD1
CASSQDRGRGTDTQYF	TGTGCCAGCAGCCAAGATCGCGGGAGGGGCACAGATACGCAGTATTTT	-	TRBV3-1/TRBV3-2	TRBJ2-3	TRBD2
CASSPRGGPKTYNEQFF	TGCGCCAGCAGCCCTCGGGGGGGCCCTAAAACCTACAATGAGCAGTTCTTC	few	TRBV5-1	TRBJ2-1	TRBD2
CASSMTGTNYGYTF	TGTGCCAGTAGTATGACAGGGACAAACTATGGCTACACCTTC	few	TRBV19	TRBJ1-2	TRBD1
CASSVAEGRFSEAFF	TGTGCCAGCAGCGTAGCTGAGGGCCGATTTTCTGAAGCTTTCTTT	-	TRBV9	TRBJ1-1	-
CASSWTTGEDEKLFF	TGCGCCAGCAGCTGGACGACAGGGGAGGATGAAAAACTGTTTTTT	-	TRBV5-1	TRBJ1-4	TRBD1
CATDRGLYNEQFF	TGTGCCACCGACAGGGGGCTCTACAATGAGCAGTTCTTC	few	TRBV27	TRBJ2-1	TRBD1
CSVEGLADSYEQYF	TGCAGCGTTGAAGGTCTAGCGGACTCCTACGAGCAGTACTTC	-	TRBV29-1	TRBJ2-7	TRBD2
CASRNNRESPLHF	TGTGCCAGCAGAAACAACAGGGAATCACCCCTCCACTTT	-	TRBV27	TRBJ1-6	-
CSASSLPYEQYF	TGCAGTGCTAGTTCTCTACCCTACGAGCAGTACTTC	-	TRBV20-1	TRBJ2-7	-
CASSQSYSGLFF	TGTGCCAGCAGTCAATCATACAGTGGACTGTTTTTT	-	TRBV28	TRBJ1-4	-
CASSTLTGGTEAFF	TGTGCCAGCAGCACCTTGACGGGGGGCACTGAAGCTTTCTTT	once	TRBV9	TRBJ1-1	-
CASRHGQSYGYTF	TGTGCCAGCAGACATGGACAGAGCTATGGCTACACCTTC	-	TRBV6-5	TRBJ1-2	-
CASQSQGSGSPLHF	TGTGCCAGCCAATCCCAGGGGAGTGGTTCACCCCTCCACTTT	few	TRBV25-1	TRBJ1-6	-
CASSLGTGGNEQYF	TGCGCCAGCAGCCTCGGGACAGGGGGCAACGAGCAGTACTTC	few	TRBV4-1	TRBJ2-7	TRBD1
CASSPSGDRGFGRAQHF	TGTGCCAGTAGTCCTTCAGGGGACAGGGGATTTGGTCGGGCCCAGCATTTT	-	TRBV19	TRBJ1-5	TRBD1
CASSLAVYNEQFF	TGTGCCAGCAGTTTAGCGGTGTACAATGAGCAGTTCTTC	-	TRBV7-3	TRBJ2-1	-
CATSLGGGGKKLFF	TGTGCCACCAGCCTGGGAGGGGGAGGAAAAAAACTGTTTTTT	-	TRBV15	TRBJ1-4	-
CATSRDQAGAGDTQYF	TGTGCCACCAGCAGAGATCAGGCGGGAGCGGGGGATACGCAGTATTTT	-	TRBV15	TRBJ2-3	TRBD2
CATSDLGFGLAGGDEQFF	TGTGCCACCAGTGATTTAGGTTTCGGACTAGCGGGGGGGGATGAGCAGTTCTTC	once	TRBV24-1	TRBJ2-1	TRBD2
CASSIAGNTGELFF	TGTGCCAGTAGTATAGCAGGAAACACCGGGGAGCTGTTTTTT	-	TRBV19	TRBJ2-2	-
CATSRGLAETQYF	TGTGCCACCAGCAGAGGACTAGCAGAGACCCAGTACTTC	once	TRBV15	TRBJ2-5	TRBD2
CASSYSTGFTSGYEQFF	TGTGCCAGCAGTTACTCGACGGGTTTCACCTCCGGGTATGAGCAGTTCTTC	-	TRBV6-2/TRBV6-3	TRBJ2-1	-
CASSVRDRGRRFSDEQYF	TGTGCCAGCAGCGTAAGGGACAGGGGGCGCCGGTTTTCCGACGAGCAGTACTTC	many	TRBV9	TRBJ2-7	TRBD1
CASSPRTPAEETQYF	TGTGCCAGCAGCCCCCGGACTCCTGCCGAAGAGACCCAGTACTTC	-	TRBV5-4	TRBJ2-5	-
CASSQRLTSYNEQFF	TGTGCCAGCAGTCAAAGACTCACCTCCTACAATGAGCAGTTCTTC	-	TRBV6-2/TRBV6-3	TRBJ2-1	-
CASRKGTMNTEAFF	TGTGCCAGCAGGAAGGGGACAATGAACACTGAAGCTTTCTTT	-	TRBV2	TRBJ1-1	-